The 27 T cell receptor beta chains below all came from one sample that was sequenced in a study of CD8+ T cells in alopecia areata. Specimens obtained from alopecia areata patients comprised lesional scalp punch biopsies and peripheral blood. RNA, once extracted, was reverse transcribed into cDNA for use as the sequencing template. Profiling relied on immunoSEQ multiplex PCR, and the TCRdb table lists in-frame clones only, not all of them. The repertoire includes 15,000 to 17,000 clones, about 61% of them detected once, and around 12% sits in the top ten. The material sequenced was skin. Receptors were obtained from a human donor with alopecia areata.

CDR3 DNA: TGTGCCAGTAGTATGTGGGGAAGTGGGGCCAACGTCCTGACTTTC. Translation gives CASSMWGSGANVLTF. The rearrangement links TRBV19 to TRBJ2-6; D remains ambiguous. This CDR3 has 15 amino acids. The germline V gene encodes CDR1 LNHDA and CDR2 SQIVND (reference sequence). Trimming shortened V by 3 bases and J by 3 bases, and 9 bases separated the two germline ends. The variable domain in full, with the rest retrieved from reference TRBV19 and TRBJ2-6, is DGGITQSPKYLFRKEGQNVTLSCEQNLNHDAMYWYRQDPGQGLRLIYYSQIVNDFQKGDIAEGYSVSREKKESFPLTVTSAQKNPTAFYLCASSMWGSGANVLTFGAGSRLTVL.

The chain is built from TRBV5-1 and TRBJ2-1; 10 bases align to TRBD2. The CDR3 is 17 residues long. CDR1 is SGHRS and CDR2 is YFSETQ in the germline V gene. The trim removed 4 bases at V and 7 bases at J, leaving 14 bases unmatched. DNA for the CDR3: TGCGCCAGCAGCAAACGAATGAGCGGGAGGGCCGGGAATGAGCAGTTCTTC. It encodes CASSKRMSGRAGNEQFF.

V and J are TRBV9 and TRBJ1-1; 7 bases align to TRBD1. J gave up 4 bases and V 0 bases, and 6 bases lay outside the gene matches. The CDR3 runs 15 residues. The germline V gene has CDR1 SGDLS and CDR2 YYNGEE. CDR3 sequence (DNA): TGTGCCAGCAGCGTAGAAGGCCCAGGGGGCACTGAAGCTTTCTTT. Amino acid sequence: CASSVEGPGGTEAFF.

The chain couples TRBV2 to TRBJ2-5; 7 bases match TRBD2. CDR3 length equals 13 residues. CDR1 is SNHLY and CDR2 is FYNNEI in the germline V gene. Trimming cost V 8 bases and J 5 bases; bases outside gene matches: 8. The CDR3: CASGRESGETQYF. The CDR3, as DNA: TGTGCCAGCGGGCGGGAGAGTGGGGAGACCCAGTACTTC.

The chain links TRBV28 to TRBJ1-1; possibly TRBD1 for D (5 bases). Germline V gives CDR1 MDHEN, CDR2 SYDVKM. The CDR3 has 18 residues. Trimming stripped 5 bases from V and 4 bases from J, with 26 bases between. This CDR3 is CASSEIQGLIGVRTEAFF. CDR3 sequence (DNA): TGTGCCAGCAGTGAGATTCAGGGACTCATCGGGGTTCGCACTGAAGCTTTCTTT.

A single count supports this clone. The rearrangement links TRBV27 to TRBJ1-1, with D unclear. The V gene's germline CDR1 is MNHEY and CDR2 SMNVEV (reference sequence). The CDR3 covers 15 residues. V lost 0 bases to trimming and J lost 1 base, with 9 bases between them. The chain's CDR3 is CASSLSQGQNTEAFF. The CDR3 DNA sequence: TGTGCCAGCAGTTTATCGCAAGGCCAGAACACTGAAGCTTTCTTT.

This clone was seen a few times. The junction shows a germline mismatch at one end, possibly a read error. V usage is TRBV5-4 and J usage is TRBJ2-1; 8 nucleotides agree with TRBD2. The CDR3 loop spans 15 amino acids. CDR1 is SGHNT and CDR2 is YYREEE in the germline V gene (reference sequence). CDR3 loop: CASSPTGGGYNEQFF. The CDR3, as DNA: TGCGCCAGCAGCCCTACGGGAGGGGGGTACAATGAGCAGTTCTTC.

This clone was recorded only once. V gene TRBV30 combines with J gene TRBJ1-1; D is ambiguous. Trimming stripped 3 bases from V and 0 bases from J, with 8 bases between. The CDR3 contains 13 residues. The germline gives CDR1 GTSNPN, CDR2 SVGIG (reference sequence). The CDR3 sequence is CAWSVTVNTEAFF. In DNA, the CDR3 is TGTGCCTGGAGCGTCACAGTGAACACTGAAGCTTTCTTT.

In this sample, this clone turned up a few times. DNA of the CDR3: TGCGCCAGCAGCCAAGATCTAAGGCAGGGGTTGCGGATACCTGCCGGGGAGCAGTACTTC. Translating gives CASSQDLRQGLRIPAGEQYF. V is TRBV4-1 and J is TRBJ2-7; a weak D match, TRBD1 (6 bases). CDR1 MGHRA and CDR2 YSYEKL come from the germline V gene. With 0 bases removed from V and 7 bases from J, the gap between germline ends came to 31 bases. This CDR3 is 20 amino acids long.

This clone occurred a few times. The chain couples TRBV28 to TRBJ2-7; possible D gene TRBD1, 5 bases. Trimming pared 5 bases from V and 4 bases from J, leaving 15 bases between. The CDR3 extends over 14 amino acids. Germline V CDR1 and CDR2: MDHEN, SYDVKM. In nucleotides, the CDR3 is TGTGCCAGCAGTAGGGGCCCCCTGGGGTACGAGCAGTACTTC. Translated, it gives CASSRGPLGYEQYF.

V gene TRBV2 combines with J gene TRBJ2-3, with 8 bases matching TRBD2. Germline CDR1 reads SNHLY; CDR2 reads FYNNEI. This CDR3 spans 17 amino acids. V gave up 4 bases and J gave up 4 bases; unmatched junction bases: 13. CDR3 loop: CASSARGTRDSADTQYF. Written as DNA, the CDR3 is TGTGCCAGCAGTGCCCGCGGGACTAGAGATTCGGCAGATACGCAGTATTTT.

This sequence joins TRBV5-1 and TRBJ2-2; the D gene could be TRBD1 or TRBD2 (5 bases each). V was clipped by 2 bases and J by 4 bases, with 12 bases between them. CDR1 and CDR2 from the germline V gene are SGHRS and YFSETQ. The CDR3 is 15 residues long. The CDR3 region is CASSLPGPSTGELFF. Here the CDR3 DNA reads TGCGCCAGCAGCTTACCGGGACCCAGCACCGGGGAGCTGTTTTTT.

V gene TRBV7-2 combines with J gene TRBJ2-1, with D possibly called TRBD1 or TRBD2 (5 bases each). The CDR3 loop spans 17 amino acids. Germline CDR1 is SGHTA and CDR2 is FQGNSA. The V and J ends lost 5 bases and 0 bases respectively, with 17 bases between them. The CDR3 DNA sequence: TGTGCCAGCAGCCCACAAAGGGGCGAGGGCTCCTACAATGAGCAGTTCTTC. Its translation: CASSPQRGEGSYNEQFF.

The gene calls are TRBV28 and TRBJ2-7, with D perhaps matching TRBD1 (5 bases). Per germline, CDR1 MDHEN and CDR2 SYDVKM. Trimming took 3 bases from V and 5 from J, leaving 14 bases between them. This CDR3 comprises 14 residues. DNA of the CDR3: TGTGCCAGCAGTTTCTTAGGGGATCCCCACGAGCAGTACTTC. Translated: CASSFLGDPHEQYF.

The sample holds one count of this clone. The chain carries TRBV7-6 and TRBJ2-1; TRBD2 agrees at 10 bases. Germline V lookup: CDR1 SGHVS, CDR2 FNYEAQ. V was clipped by 5 bases and J by 5 bases; unmatched bases: 3. The CDR3 loop spans 14 amino acids. CDR3 nucleotides: TGTGCCAGCAGCCCTAGCGGGAGACACAATGAGCAGTTCTTC. Translated: CASSPSGRHNEQFF.

The chain employs TRBV29-1 and TRBJ1-1, with D tentatively TRBD1 (5 bases). Looked up from germline, CDR1 is SQVTM and CDR2 is ANQGSEA. Trimming removed 6 bases at V and 1 base at J, with 12 bases between. The CDR3 is made up of 13 amino acids. The CDR3 DNA reads TGCAGCGTAGGGGTCTTTTCGAACACTGAAGCTTTCTTT. It codes for CSVGVFSNTEAFF.

The chain has TRBV6-5 and TRBJ2-5; weak D call: TRBD2 (7 bases). The CDR3 spans 15 residues. CDR1 and CDR2 (germline): MNHEY, SVGAGI. V lost 0 bases to trimming and J lost 2 bases, with 10 bases between them. The CDR3 sequence is CASSYSRGGQETQYF. CDR3 bases: TGTGCCAGCAGTTACTCGAGGGGGGGACAAGAGACCCAGTACTTC.

The chain is built from TRBV7-6 and TRBJ1-6; 7 bases are a match to TRBD1. V lost 5 bases, J lost 5 bases, and 9 bases stayed unmatched. The germline CDR1 and CDR2 sequences are SGHVS and FNYEAQ. This CDR3 region has 16 residues. The CDR3 region has the DNA TGTGCCAGCAGCCTTGGGACAGCAACAAATAATTCACCCCTCCACTTT. It encodes CASSLGTATNNSPLHF.

CDR3 region: CASSGRSRGAYEQYF. In DNA form, the CDR3 reads TGTGCCAGCAGTGGGAGGTCCCGAGGCGCGTACGAGCAGTACTTC. The chain recombines TRBV6-1 with TRBJ2-7; D possibly corresponds to TRBD2 (5 bases). The CDR3 length is 15 residues. Between the trimmed V and J ends, which lost 4 bases and 4 bases, there was a span of 17 bases. The germline gives CDR1 MNHNS, CDR2 SASEGT.

This clone was counted a few times. An end of the junction differs from the germline gene, which may be a read error. This sequence joins TRBV6-6 and TRBJ2-7, with 7 bases identical to TRBD2. This CDR3 is built from 15 residues. Germline CDR1 and CDR2: MNHNY and SVGAGI (reference sequence). CDR3 sequence reads: CASSYSGGWGGLTYF. As DNA, the CDR3 is TGTGCCAGCAGTTACTCCGGAGGTTGGGGGGGACTTACCTATTTC.

This clone rates as medium-sized. The chain joins TRBV23-1 to TRBJ2-7; unclear D gene. TRBV23-1 is known as an ORF, though its function is uncertain. V lost 2 bases and J 6 bases, leaving 23 bases between the germline ends. This CDR3 region has 17 residues. DNA for the CDR3: TGCGCCAGCAGTCAAACCCCCGGCCCCAATGTTAAATGCGAGCAGTACTTC. Residues: CASSQTPGPNVKCEQYF.

The chain is built from TRBV6-6 and TRBJ1-5; the match to TRBD1 covers 8 bases. The J segment lost 0 bases and the V segment lost 9 bases, leaving 7 bases of the junction unmatched. The CDR3 extends over 15 amino acids. From germline, CDR1 is MNHNY and CDR2 SVGAGI (reference sequence). CDR3 bases: TGTGCCAGGACAGGGGCGGTTAATAGCAATCAGCCCCAGCATTTT. Translation: CARTGAVNSNQPQHF.

V gene TRBV6-1 combines with J gene TRBJ2-5; possibly TRBD1 for D (6 bases). The V end lost 4 bases, the J end lost 4 bases, and 13 bases lay between the germline ends. In germline, CDR1 is MNHNS, CDR2 SASEGT. This CDR3 region has 14 residues. This chain's CDR3 is CASSVQGVGETQYF. In nucleotides, the CDR3 is TGTGCCAGCAGTGTACAGGGAGTTGGAGAGACCCAGTACTTC.

The chain links TRBV4-1 to TRBJ2-6; TRBD1 aligns across 12 bases. CDR3 size: 20 residues. J was trimmed by 1 base and V by 6 bases; bases with no gene match: 13. Germline CDR1 reads MGHRA; CDR2 reads YSYEKL. In DNA form, the CDR3 reads TGCGCCAGCAGTCAGAGAGGACCGGGACAGGGGGCGTCTGGGGCCAACGTCCTGACTTTC. Residues: CASSQRGPGQGASGANVLTF.

The chain uses TRBV4-2 and TRBJ2-7; possible D gene TRBD2, 6 bases. V lost 1 base and J 5 bases, leaving 9 bases between the germline ends. Germline values: CDR1 LGHNA, CDR2 YNFKEQ. The CDR3 has 13 amino acids. The CDR3 reads CASSQVGGHEQYF. Written as DNA, the CDR3 is TGTGCCAGCAGCCAAGTGGGGGGACACGAGCAGTACTTC.

This chain uses TRBV21-1 with TRBJ1-4. TRBV21-1 is a pseudogene locus. The CDR3 runs 18 residues. This chain's CDR3 is CASRQNIATKVHNEKLFF. CDR3 nucleotides: TGTGCCAGCAGACAAAATATAGCTACAAAGGTGCATAATGAAAAACTGTTTTTT.

The rearrangement links TRBV15 to TRBJ2-1; D is undetermined. The CDR3 runs to 13 residues. Trimming removed 1 base at V and 5 bases at J, with 6 bases between. Germline V gene lookup returns CDR1 LNHNV and CDR2 YYDKDF (reference sequence). The CDR3 nucleotides are TGTGCCACCAGCAGAGGGGTAGACAATGAGCAGTTCTTC. It codes for CATSRGVDNEQFF.